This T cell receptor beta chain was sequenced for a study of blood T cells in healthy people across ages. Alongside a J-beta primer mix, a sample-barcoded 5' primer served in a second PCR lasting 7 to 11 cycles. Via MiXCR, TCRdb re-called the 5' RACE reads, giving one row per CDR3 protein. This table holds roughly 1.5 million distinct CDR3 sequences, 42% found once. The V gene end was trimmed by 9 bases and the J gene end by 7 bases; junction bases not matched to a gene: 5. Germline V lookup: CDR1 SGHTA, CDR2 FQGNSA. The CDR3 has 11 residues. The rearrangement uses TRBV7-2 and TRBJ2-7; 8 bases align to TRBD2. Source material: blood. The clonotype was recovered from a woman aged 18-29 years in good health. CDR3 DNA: TGTGCCAGTAGCGGGGCTATTGAGCAGTACTTC. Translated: CASSGAIEQYF.